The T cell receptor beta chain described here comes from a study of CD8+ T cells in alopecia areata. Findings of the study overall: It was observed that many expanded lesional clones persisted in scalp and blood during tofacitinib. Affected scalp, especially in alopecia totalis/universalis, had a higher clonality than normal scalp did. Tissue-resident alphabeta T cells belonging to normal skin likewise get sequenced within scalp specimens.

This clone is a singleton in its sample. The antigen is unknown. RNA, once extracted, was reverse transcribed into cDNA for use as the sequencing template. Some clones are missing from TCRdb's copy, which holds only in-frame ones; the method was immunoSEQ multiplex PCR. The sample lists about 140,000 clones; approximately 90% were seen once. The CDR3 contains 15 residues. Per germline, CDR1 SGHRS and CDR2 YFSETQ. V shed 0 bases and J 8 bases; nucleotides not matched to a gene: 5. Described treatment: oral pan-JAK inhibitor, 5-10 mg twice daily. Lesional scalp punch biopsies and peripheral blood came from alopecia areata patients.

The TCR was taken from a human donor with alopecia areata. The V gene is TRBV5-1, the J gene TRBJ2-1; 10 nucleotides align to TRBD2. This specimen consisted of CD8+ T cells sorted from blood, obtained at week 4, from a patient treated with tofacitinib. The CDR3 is CASSLGLAGEDEQFF. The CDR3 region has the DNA TGCGCCAGCAGCTTGGGGCTAGCGGGGGAGGATGAGCAGTTCTTC.